Described below is a single T cell receptor (beta chain) sequence and its context. The antigen is undetermined. RNA was extracted with the RNeasy kit, and a quantity of roughly 0.5 to 1 ug was reverse transcribed using random hexamers. Amplification of TCR beta CDR3 across 54 Vbeta and 13 Jbeta was performed with immunoSEQ multiplex PCR. TCRdb independently ran MiXCR on the immunoSEQ multiplex PCR reads; one entry per CDR3 protein. The sample consists of roughly 76,000 distinct CDR3 sequences, approximately 93% of them appearing once. Trimming stripped 3 bases from V and 4 bases from J, with 19 bases between. The CDR3 covers 15 residues. CDR1 is SQVTM, CDR2 ANQGSEA, per germline. The data belong to a study of CD8 T cells in Susac syndrome. The study, taken as a whole, reports: Among people with Susac, CD8+ clonal expansion was greatest in TEMRA cells and active patients.

The TCR sequence derives from a human donor with Susac syndrome. J is TRBJ2-7 and V is TRBV29-1; D is perhaps TRBD1 or TRBD2 (6 bases each). Sequences were obtained from CD8+ T cells from PBMCs. The CDR3 nucleotides read TGCAGCGTTGAGTCCCCCCGGGGGCCGATTTACGAGCAGTACTTC. Encoded protein: CSVESPRGPIYEQYF.